This T cell receptor beta chain was captured by sequencing in a study of blood T cell repertoires in COVID-19. Germline V gene data show CDR1 as LNHDA and CDR2 as SQIVND (reference sequence). The CDR3 covers 13 residues. Profiling relied on immunoSEQ multiplex PCR, and the TCRdb table lists in-frame clones only, not all of them. The sample lists about 110,000 clones, roughly 75% occurring once. Comment on this clone: The junction differs from germline at one of its ends, possibly a read error.

The TCR comes from a human donor in a cohort sampled during active or convalescent COVID-19. The gene calls are TRBV19 and TRBJ1-1, with D hard to call. The sequencing input was peripheral blood. The CDR3 DNA sequence: TGTGCCAGTAGAATATTCGGGAACGCTGAAGCTTTCTTT. As protein: CASRIFGNAEAFF.